The 6 T cell receptor beta chains listed next were all sequenced from one sample in a study of radiation and T cells in renal cell carcinoma. This sample's time point: blood 2 weeks post-SBRT. Treatment: 15 Gy SBRT to primary tumor, nephrectomy 4 weeks later. Libraries were prepared by immunoSEQ multiplex PCR; TCRdb keeps only in-frame clonotypes and omits some of them. The sample consists of some 150,000 clones, about 91% of them appearing once. The source was blood, collected from a patient whose treatment included radiotherapy and nephrectomy. All receptors come from a woman in her fifties or sixties with renal cell carcinoma.

The chain has TRBV30 and TRBJ1-1, with D maybe TRBD1 (6 bases). Trimming stripped 1 base from V and 2 bases from J, with 14 bases between. This CDR3 region has 15 residues. CDR1 and CDR2 (germline): GTSNPN, SVGIG (reference sequence). The CDR3 is CAWSARAGANTEAFF. CDR3 DNA: TGTGCCTGGAGTGCTCGGGCGGGGGCAAACACTGAAGCTTTCTTT.

This clone was recorded a few times. V and J are TRBV4-2 and TRBJ1-6; D call uncertain. V shed 4 bases and J shed 4 bases, with 17 bases lying between them. This CDR3 has 17 amino acids. Per germline, CDR1 LGHNA and CDR2 YNFKEQ. The CDR3 here is CASSLEATRAYNSPLHF. The CDR3 DNA reads TGTGCCAGCAGCCTAGAGGCCACTCGCGCTTATAATTCACCCCTCCACTTT.

This sequence joins TRBV11-2 and TRBJ1-6, with 7 bases matching TRBD1. Looked up from germline, CDR1 is SGHAT and CDR2 is FQNNGV. Trimming removed 4 bases from V and 6 bases from J; junction bases left unmatched: 3. The CDR3 is 14 residues long. The CDR3 here is CASSSNRGNSPLHF. CDR3 in DNA: TGTGCCAGCAGCTCTAACAGGGGTAATTCACCCCTCCACTTT.

Only a few counts were recorded for this clone. The J gene is TRBJ1-1, the V gene TRBV19; tentatively, D is TRBD1 (5 bases). The CDR3 contains 14 residues. The V end was cut by 3 bases, the J end by 5 bases, with 13 bases between. Per germline, CDR1 LNHDA and CDR2 SQIVND (reference sequence). The CDR3 sequence: CASSIRHGGTEAFF. DNA of the CDR3: TGTGCCAGTAGTATCCGTCATGGGGGGACTGAAGCTTTCTTT.

The V and J genes are TRBV4-3 and TRBJ2-7; possible D gene TRBD1, 6 bases. Deletions cut 0 bases from V and 4 bases from J, with 16 bases between. The germline V gene encodes CDR1 LGHNA and CDR2 YSLEER. This CDR3 is built from 16 residues. The CDR3 loop reads CASSQDLSGQWYEQYF. The CDR3 DNA reads TGCGCCAGCAGCCAAGATTTGTCGGGACAATGGTACGAGCAGTACTTC.

The chain recombines TRBV6-5 with TRBJ1-6, with D perhaps matching TRBD1 (6 bases). CDR1 is MNHEY and CDR2 is SVGAGI in the germline V gene. This CDR3 is built from 11 residues. Trimming took 8 bases from V and 13 from J, leaving 12 bases between them. CDR3: CASGGPRPLHF. The CDR3, as DNA: TGTGCCAGCGGGGGCCCGCGGCCCCTCCACTTT.